This is a list of T cell receptor beta chains from one sample in a study of monozygotic twins with inflammatory bowel disease. No DNA is given; TCRdb re-called the 5' RACE reads and lists each CDR3 protein once. This table lists around 410,000 distinct CDR3 sequences. Sequenced material: blood. Source of these receptors: a human donor with ulcerative colitis or Crohn's disease, or a healthy co-twin of an affected twin (not recorded which). The CDR3 runs from the conserved cysteine through the conserved F or W.

V gene	J gene	CDR3 protein
TRBV12-3/TRBV12-4	TRBJ1-2	CASSLDSTGRYTF
TRBV5-1	TRBJ1-1	CASRQGAGTTEAFF
TRBV20-1	TRBJ2-1	CSAGVRTGDEQFF
TRBV18	TRBJ2-5	CASSPEGQETQYF
TRBV12-3/TRBV12-4	TRBJ1-1	CASSTPGRNTEAFF
TRBV5-5	TRBJ2-1	CASSSWGLAGTFGNEQFF
TRBV18	TRBJ2-5	CASSPRDSGATQYF
TRBV20-1	TRBJ2-3	CSALRGQGQDTQYF
TRBV18	TRBJ2-5	CASSPVMKRDSQETQYF
TRBV10-3	TRBJ2-1	CAISESQGERSNEQFF
TRBV27	TRBJ1-2	CASRRQGSVSYTF
TRBV7-8	TRBJ2-1	CASSLDPRYNEQFF
TRBV19	TRBJ1-1	CASSIVPQGTEAFF
TRBV20-1	TRBJ2-4	CSARGASKNIQYF
TRBV12-3/TRBV12-4	TRBJ2-1	CASSPRNQREQFF
TRBV4-1	TRBJ1-4	CASSQVGVGREKLFF
TRBV21-1	TRBJ2-3	CASSKKKSFGTTEGDTQYF
TRBV7-9	TRBJ1-1	CASSQQDRNTEAFF
TRBV6-5	TRBJ1-4	CASSYRGKATNEKLFF
TRBV30	TRBJ1-2	CAWSALANYGYTF
TRBV12-3/TRBV12-4	TRBJ1-5	CASSHHRGKAAQPQHF
TRBV12-3/TRBV12-4	TRBJ1-1	CASSRQGRNTEAFF
TRBV6-1	TRBJ1-5	CASSPRTDSSNQPQHF
TRBV7-3	TRBJ2-3	CASSSHPTSASTDTQYF
TRBV19	TRBJ2-1	CASSIGLTYNEQFF
TRBV5-5	TRBJ2-2	CASSGRQSGELFF
TRBV7-7	TRBJ1-1	CASSPMGSTEAFF
TRBV6-2/TRBV6-3	TRBJ1-3	CASSYLGRDASGNTIYF
TRBV20-1	TRBJ2-3	CSASERGTEDTQYF
TRBV2	TRBJ1-3	CASSVERAAGNTIYF
TRBV12-3/TRBV12-4	TRBJ2-2	CASSFERGGELFF
TRBV11-3	TRBJ1-1	CASSRTKPGSVGTEAFF
TRBV20-1	TRBJ1-2	CSAGQSSYGYTF
TRBV5-4	TRBJ1-2	CASSSDSPFNYGYTF
TRBV19	TRBJ2-7	CASSITEQPIYEQYF
TRBV28	TRBJ2-1	CASSPPLTRPLFF
TRBV11-3	TRBJ2-1	CASSFSLALYNEQFF